A single sample is the source of the 5 T cell receptor beta chains below, sequenced in a study of cytotoxic CD8 clonotypes in ibrutinib-treated CLL. Measured with immunoSEQ multiplex PCR; TCRdb has only the in-frame clones, and not every one. Of about 50,000 clones listed, over 80% are singletons. This specimen consisted of PBMCs, obtained after 24 months of ibrutinib treatment. The receptors were gathered from a human donor with chronic lymphocytic leukemia.

The CDR3 sequence: CSVGARLSHEQFF. In DNA form, the CDR3 reads TGCAGCGTGGGCGCCCGGTTGTCCCATGAGCAGTTCTTC. This chain connects TRBV29-1 to TRBJ2-1; no clear D. CDR1 SQVTM and CDR2 ANQGSEA come from the germline V gene. CDR3 length: 13 amino acids. The V gene lost 6 bases and the J gene lost 8 bases, with 17 bases spanning the gap.

This clone was counted between two and nine times. V gene TRBV30 combines with J gene TRBJ1-5, with 7 bases identical to TRBD1. The germline V gene has CDR1 GTSNPN and CDR2 SVGIG (reference sequence). V lost 5 bases, J lost 4 bases, and 5 bases stayed unmatched. The CDR3 loop spans 13 amino acids. For the CDR3, the DNA is TGTGCCTGGGGGACAGTGGAGAATCAGCCCCAGCATTTT. It is translated as CAWGTVENQPQHF.

The chain couples TRBV6-6 to TRBJ2-4, with D possibly matching TRBD2 (5 bases). The V end lost 5 bases, the J end lost 6 bases, and 8 bases lay between the germline ends. CDR1 and CDR2 (germline): MNHNY, SVGAGI (reference sequence). The CDR3 covers 12 residues. DNA of the CDR3: TGTGCCAGCAGTGACGGAGGAAACATTCAGTACTTC. It yields the protein CASSDGGNIQYF.

The V gene is TRBV6-5, the J gene TRBJ2-5; D not resolved. Germline CDR1 MNHEY, CDR2 SVGAGI. V was pared by 4 bases and J by 7 bases, with 13 bases between. The CDR3 consists of 13 residues. DNA of the CDR3: TGTGCCAGCAGTTTCAGTGGGCCGGGGACCCAGTACTTC. As protein: CASSFSGPGTQYF.

V usage is TRBV18 and J usage is TRBJ1-2, with 7 nucleotides matching TRBD1. V lost 5 bases, J lost 4 bases, and 7 bases stayed unmatched. The CDR3 extends over 14 amino acids. CDR1 and CDR2 (germline): KGHSH, LQKENI. DNA of the CDR3: TGTGCCAGCTCAATGACACAGGGGCCCTATGGCTACACCTTC. This gives the protein CASSMTQGPYGYTF.